This TCR beta chain was sequenced during a study of OX40 agonist ivuxolimab in advanced cancers. At the level of the whole study: Ivuxolimab was a fully human IgG2 agonistic monoclonal antibody targeting the costimulatory receptor OX40 (CD134). Intravenous ivuxolimab was administered to patients every 2 weeks at six dose levels: 0.01, 0.1, 0.3, 1.5, 3 and 10 mg/kg. Among the 52 dose-escalation patients, around 19 had hepatocellular carcinoma, 15 melanoma, 9 renal cell carcinoma and 9 head and neck cancer. A male proportion of nearly 85% and a mean age of 60 years, ranging from 23 to 79, were recorded for the dose-escalation cohort. Prior anti-PD-1, anti-PD-L1 or anti-CTLA-4 therapy was permitted, and 30% to 50% of dose-escalation patients had received checkpoint inhibitors. Three dose-escalation patients achieved partial responses, one with hepatocellular carcinoma and two with cutaneous melanoma. The point of sequencing TCRbeta in the periphery was to test whether ivuxolimab changed TCR sequence diversity and drove clonal T-cell expansion. The paper covers the monotherapy dose-escalation part of the phase I ivuxolimab trial, which included N ≈ 50 patients. The research as a whole found: In partial responders in the 0.1-3.0 mg/kg groups, normalized peripheral clonal expansion was found to be among the lowest, especially among CD8+ T cells. The antigen specificity of the clonally expanded peripheral T cells was not determined. At doses of 0.1 to 3.0 mg/kg, clonal expansion of both CD4+ and CD8+ blood T cells was observed from baseline to week 6. After ivuxolimab, CD8+ T cells had more expanded clones than CD4+ T cells on average. Low levels of normalized T-cell clonal expansion were also seen in some patients who did not respond.

The germline V gene (reference sequence) gives CDR1 as SEHNR and CDR2 as FQNEAQ. Trimming takes 5 bases off V and 7 bases off J; junction bases not matched to a gene: 13. Reading from cysteine to phenylalanine, the CDR3 counts 16 amino acids. The kept DNA is CDR3 alone, 48 bases in frame from the first base. The trial excluded patients who had a history of autoimmune disease or who were on systemic immunosuppression. In every dose cohort, peripheral blood was drawn for TCR sequencing at baseline, cycle 4 day 1, and cycle 7 day 1. Samples were obtained from an open-label, multicenter, first-in-human phase I dose-escalation trial of ivuxolimab. The trial enrolled adults with locally advanced or metastatic head and neck squamous cell, hepatocellular, melanoma or renal cell carcinoma. Before TCR sequencing, CD4+ and CD8+ T cells were separately sorted from peripheral blood. Remarks on this clone: What this receptor recognizes is not known. Qualities for individual bases were not recorded, and no much larger clone is one base off.

To sequence the TCRbeta CDR3 region, genomic DNA was isolated from the sorted cells. The immunoSEQ Assay was used to sequence the TCRbeta CDR3 regions. Not all clones reach the TCRdb copy of this immuneACCESS table, which keeps in-frame sequences only. Checked studies attribute under half of the gap to unresolved V genes and leave the rest unexplained. The sample has fewer than 65,000 clones on record, around 92% of them singletons. Approximately 18% of the sample lies in the top ten. This material consisted of CD4+ or CD8+ T cells sorted from blood, taken in a trial of the OX40 agonist ivuxolimab. The chain is made from TRBV7-9 and TRBJ2-1, with TRBD1 matching 8 junction bases. The TCR comes from an adult with an advanced solid tumor such as melanoma, head and neck, liver or kidney cancer. The CDR3 here reads CASSPPWDRMPNEQFF. The nucleotides are TGTGCCAGCAGCCCCCCCTGGGACAGGATGCCGAATGAGCAGTTCTTC.